These 8 T cell receptor beta chains came from one sample sequenced in a study of T-cell memory formation after mild COVID-19. MiXCR, run by TCRdb on the 5' RACE reads, gives a single entry per CDR3 protein. Among about 180,000 distinct CDR3 sequences listed, approximately 17% were seen once. What was sequenced was PBMCs or a T cell subset sorted from them (not recorded which). Every receptor here comes from a man younger than 35 who had mild COVID-19 (a few samples of this study predate the infection). Cell type and time point are not known.

The chain recombines TRBV5-6 with TRBJ2-3, with D possibly matching TRBD1 (5 bases). This CDR3 spans 12 amino acids. The V gene lost 4 bases and the J gene lost 5 bases, with 8 bases spanning the gap. Germline V lookup: CDR1 SGHDT, CDR2 YYEEEE. The CDR3 bases are TGTGCCAGCAGCAACCAGGGAGATACGCAGTATTTT. It is translated as CASSNQGDTQYF. Drawing the rest from reference TRBV5-6 and TRBJ2-3, the complete variable domain is DAGVTQSPTHLIKTRGQQVTLRCSPKSGHDTVSWYQQALGQGPQFIFQYYEEEERQRGNFPDRFSGHQFPNYSSELNVNALLLGDSALYLCASSNQGDTQYFGPGTRLTVL.

V usage is TRBV6-5 and J usage is TRBJ1-2; possible D gene TRBD1, 5 bases. V lost 4 bases and J 6 bases, leaving 15 bases between the germline ends. CDR1 MNHEY and CDR2 SVGAGI come from the germline V gene. The CDR3 is 14 residues long. The CDR3 region is CASSWDGEDNGYTF. The CDR3 nucleotides read TGTGCCAGCAGTTGGGACGGTGAGGATAATGGCTACACCTTC.

The rearrangement links TRBV7-2 to TRBJ2-7; D may be TRBD2 (6 bases). The germline V gene has CDR1 SGHTA and CDR2 FQGNSA. Trimming removed 5 bases from V and 3 bases from J, with 11 bases in between. This CDR3 is built from 13 residues. As DNA, the CDR3 is TGTGCCAGCAGCCCGGGGGTAAACTACGAGCAGTACGTC. Protein product: CASSPGVNYEQYV.

The chain is built from TRBV18 and TRBJ2-5, with 8 bases matching TRBD1. CDR3 length equals 16 residues. After removal of 1 base from V and 5 bases from J, the junction contained 9 bases not matched to a gene. CDR1 is KGHSH, CDR2 LQKENI, per germline. CDR3 protein: CASSPRGQGGGETQYF. CDR3 coding DNA: TGTGCCAGCTCACCACGAGGACAGGGTGGAGGGGAGACCCAGTACTTC.

A word on this clonotype: A read error is possible here, since a much larger clone lies one base away. CDR3 bases: TGTGCCAGATCCCGGGACAGGGCCTACGAGCAGTACTTC. Encoded protein: CARSRDRAYEQYF. The rearrangement links TRBV18 to TRBJ2-7, with 9 bases matching TRBD1. Looked up from germline, CDR1 is KGHSH and CDR2 is LQKENI. Germline trimming cut 9 bases from V and 2 bases from J; bases unmatched to any gene: 5. The CDR3 extends over 13 amino acids.

V gene TRBV7-8 combines with J gene TRBJ1-6; 7 bases agree with TRBD1. This CDR3 is 15 amino acids long. Germline-derived CDR1 and CDR2 are SGHVS and FQNEAQ. The V segment lost 1 base and the J segment 5 bases; nucleotides outside the gene matches: 2. The CDR3, as DNA: TGTGCCAGCAGCTTAGGTGGGACAGATAATTCACCCCTCCACTTT. It specifies CASSLGGTDNSPLHF.

The rearrangement joins TRBV4-3 to TRBJ1-2, with D tentatively TRBD1 (5 bases). The germline CDR1 and CDR2 sequences are LGHNA and YSLEER. This CDR3 is built from 16 residues. With 0 bases removed from V and 4 bases from J, the gap between germline ends came to 15 bases. The CDR3, as DNA: TGCGCCAGCAGCCAAGAAGAGATGCGGGGCACCTATGGCTACACCTTC. Residues: CASSQEEMRGTYGYTF.

This clonotype has a handful of counts. The chain links TRBV5-6 to TRBJ1-1; D perhaps matches TRBD1 (5 bases). In germline, CDR1 is SGHDT, CDR2 YYEEEE. Trimming took off 0 bases at V and 5 bases at J, with 14 bases between the two ends. There are 15 residues in the CDR3. The CDR3 is CASSLVGAEGTEAFF. CDR3 in DNA: TGTGCCAGCAGCTTGGTCGGGGCGGAGGGAACTGAAGCTTTCTTT.